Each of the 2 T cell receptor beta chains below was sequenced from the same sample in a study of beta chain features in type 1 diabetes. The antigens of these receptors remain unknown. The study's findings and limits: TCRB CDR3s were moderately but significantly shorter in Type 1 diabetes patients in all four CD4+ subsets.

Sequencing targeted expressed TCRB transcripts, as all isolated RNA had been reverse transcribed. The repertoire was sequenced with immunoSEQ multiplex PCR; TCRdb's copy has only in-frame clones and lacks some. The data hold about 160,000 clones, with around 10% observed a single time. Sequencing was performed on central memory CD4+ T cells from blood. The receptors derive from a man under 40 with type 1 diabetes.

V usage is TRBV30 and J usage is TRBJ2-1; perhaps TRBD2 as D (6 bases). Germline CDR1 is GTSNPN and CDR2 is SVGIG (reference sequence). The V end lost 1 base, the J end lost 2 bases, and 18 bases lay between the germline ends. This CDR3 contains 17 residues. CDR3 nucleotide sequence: TGTGCCTGGAGTGAAGGGGCTCTAGCGAGTACCTACAATGAGCAGTTCTTC. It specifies CAWSEGALASTYNEQFF.

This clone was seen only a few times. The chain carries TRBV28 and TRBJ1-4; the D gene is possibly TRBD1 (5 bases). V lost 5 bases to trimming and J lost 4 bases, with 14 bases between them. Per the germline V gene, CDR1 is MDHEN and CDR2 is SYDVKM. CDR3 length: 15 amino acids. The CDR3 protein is CASSRADSINEKLFF. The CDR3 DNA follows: TGTGCCAGCAGTCGGGCCGACAGCATTAATGAAAAACTGTTTTTT. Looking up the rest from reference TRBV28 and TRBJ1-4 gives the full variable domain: DVKVTQSSRYLVKRTGEKVFLECVQDMDHENMFWYRQDPGLGLRLIYFSYDVKMKEKGDIPEGYSVSREKKERFSLILESASTNQTSMYLCASSRADSINEKLFFGSGTQLSVL.